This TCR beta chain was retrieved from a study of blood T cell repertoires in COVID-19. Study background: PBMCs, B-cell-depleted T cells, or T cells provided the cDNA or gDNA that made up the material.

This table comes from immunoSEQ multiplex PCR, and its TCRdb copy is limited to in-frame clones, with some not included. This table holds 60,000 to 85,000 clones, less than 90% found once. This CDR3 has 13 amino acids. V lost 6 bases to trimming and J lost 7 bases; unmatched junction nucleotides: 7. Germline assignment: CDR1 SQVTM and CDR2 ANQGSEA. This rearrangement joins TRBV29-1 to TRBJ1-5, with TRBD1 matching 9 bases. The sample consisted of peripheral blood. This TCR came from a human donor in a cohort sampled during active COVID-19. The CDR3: CSVATGGQQPQHF. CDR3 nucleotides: TGCAGCGTCGCGACAGGGGGTCAACAGCCCCAGCATTTT.